The entry that follows covers one T cell receptor (beta chain) sequence. Repertoires were generated with immunoSEQ multiplex PCR, while TCRdb's copy carries only in-frame clones and drops some. The data contain about 3,000 clones, approximately 52% of them seen just once; the ten biggest clones take up under 12%. This entry comes from a study of tumor-infiltrating lymphocytes in localized non-small cell lung cancer. Study-level information: Patients included smokers and never-smokers with various histologies, some sampled after neoadjuvant chemotherapy.

CDR1 is GTSNPN and CDR2 is SVGIG in the germline V gene (reference sequence). V was pared by 4 bases and J by 3 bases, with 20 bases between. The CDR3 runs to 16 residues. This TCR came from a human donor with non-small cell lung cancer. This chain connects TRBV30 to TRBJ2-3, with D hard to call. Sequencing was performed on uninvolved lung tissue not adjacent to the tumor. The CDR3 coding sequence is TGTGCCTGGATAGCCAGGCGGACGCCCGGGACAGATACGCAGTATTTT. Translating it yields CAWIARRTPGTDTQYF.